Each of the 28 T cell receptor beta chains below was sequenced from the same sample in a study of T cell responses to AZD1222 COVID-19 vaccine. Only in-frame clones appear in the TCRdb table, and some are missing; sequencing was by immunoSEQ multiplex PCR. The sample has roughly 120,000 clones, about 87% seen once. The sequencing used peripheral blood, collected on day 0 of AZD1222 vaccination. The receptor set was obtained from an adult in good health.

The chain is built from TRBV5-1 and TRBJ2-7; the match to TRBD2 covers 8 bases. This CDR3 is 15 amino acids long. V was pared by 0 bases and J by 4 bases, with 6 bases of the junction left unmatched. Per germline, CDR1 SGHRS and CDR2 YFSETQ. Here the CDR3 DNA reads TGCGCCAGCAGCTTGGTGCCAGCGGGAGCTTACGAGCAGTACTTC. Translated, it gives CASSLVPAGAYEQYF. The variable domain in full, with the rest retrieved from reference TRBV5-1 and TRBJ2-7, is KAGVTQTPRYLIKTRGQQVTLSCSPISGHRSVSWYQQTPGQGLQFLFEYFSETQRNKGNFPGRFSGRQFSNSRSEMNVSTLELGDSALYLCASSLVPAGAYEQYFGPGTRLTVT.

The chain has TRBV25-1 and TRBJ2-1; 11 nucleotides match TRBD2. The junction had 11 bases not matched to a gene; V was cut back by 3 bases and J by 7 bases. The CDR3 has 17 residues. In germline, CDR1 is MGHDK, CDR2 SYGVNS. The CDR3 DNA reads TGTGCCAGCAGTGACCTAGCGGGAGGCCTAGCCTCTAATGAGCAGTTCTTC. It translates to CASSDLAGGLASNEQFF.

Only one count was recorded for this clone. The chain carries TRBV9 and TRBJ1-6, with 9 bases lining up with TRBD1. Germline CDR1 SGDLS, CDR2 YYNGEE. The junction had 2 bases not matched to a gene; V was cut back by 3 bases and J by 7 bases. The CDR3 is 14 residues long. The CDR3 region is CASSGQGVNSPLHF. CDR3 coding DNA: TGTGCCAGCAGCGGACAGGGGGTAAATTCACCCCTCCACTTT.

This chain joins TRBV27 and TRBJ2-7; D could derive from TRBD1 or TRBD2 (7 bases each). The germline V gene encodes CDR1 MNHEY and CDR2 SMNVEV (reference sequence). The ends were cut back, 2 bases at V and 6 bases at J, with 14 bases in the middle. The CDR3 runs to 14 residues. CDR3 sequence reads: CASSLIQGRGEQYF. Written as DNA, the CDR3 is TGTGCCAGCAGTTTAATACAGGGGAGGGGCGAGCAGTACTTC.

The DNA for the CDR3 is TGTGCCTGGACTCGTGGGGGCAACGGTGAGCAGTTCTTC. Protein: CAWTRGGNGEQFF. V usage is TRBV30 and J usage is TRBJ2-1; tentative D call: TRBD1 (6 bases). This CDR3 is built from 13 residues. From germline, CDR1 is GTSNPN and CDR2 SVGIG (reference sequence). V was clipped by 4 bases and J by 9 bases, with 16 bases between them.

The chain recombines TRBV4-2 with TRBJ1-4, with D possibly TRBD1 on 6 matching bases. V shed 3 bases and J shed 6 bases, with 11 bases lying between them. Germline V CDR1 and CDR2: LGHNA, YNFKEQ. The CDR3 consists of 14 residues. The CDR3 sequence is CASSQRRTDEKLFF. The CDR3, as DNA: TGTGCCAGCAGCCAGAGAAGGACAGATGAAAAACTGTTTTTT.

The chain has TRBV4-1 and TRBJ2-1; D could derive from TRBD1 or TRBD2 (5 bases each). This CDR3 spans 15 amino acids. The V and J ends lost 4 bases and 2 bases respectively, with 12 bases between them. From germline, CDR1 is MGHRA and CDR2 YSYEKL. The CDR3 DNA is TGCGCCAGCAGCCCCCTAGGGACGGCCTACAATGAGCAGTTCTTC. It translates to CASSPLGTAYNEQFF.

The chain recombines TRBV7-9 with TRBJ2-7, with D perhaps TRBD1 (6 bases). From germline, CDR1 is SEHNR and CDR2 FQNEAQ (reference sequence). The CDR3 is 15 amino acids. V lost 1 base, J lost 4 bases, and 14 bases lay in between. This CDR3 reads CASSLGAGARYEQYF. Here the CDR3 DNA reads TGTGCCAGCAGCTTAGGGGCAGGGGCCCGGTACGAGCAGTACTTC. Using reference TRBV7-9 and TRBJ2-7 for the parts outside the CDR3, the full variable domain is DTGVSQNPRHKITKRGQNVTFRCDPISEHNRLYWYRQTLGQGPEFLTYFQNEAQLEKSRLLSDRFSAERPKGSFSTLEIQRTEQGDSAMYLCASSLGAGARYEQYFGPGTRLTVT.

The chain has TRBV9 and TRBJ2-1, with 9 positions matching TRBD2. This CDR3 comprises 15 residues. Germline CDR1 reads SGDLS; CDR2 reads YYNGEE. Germline trimming cut 3 bases from V and 0 bases from J; bases unmatched to any gene: 1. CDR3 sequence (DNA): TGTGCCAGCAGCGCGCGGGGGGGCTCCTACAATGAGCAGTTCTTC. Translating gives CASSARGGSYNEQFF.

This clone has a handful of counts. V usage is TRBV27 and J usage is TRBJ2-7; 9 bases are shared with TRBD1. The CDR3 sequence is 16 residues long. Trimming took 5 bases from V and 3 from J; bases not matched to a gene: 11. Per the germline V gene, CDR1 is MNHEY and CDR2 is SMNVEV (reference sequence). CDR3: CASSRAGTGLFYEQYF. The CDR3, as DNA: TGTGCCAGCAGTCGGGCCGGGACAGGGTTATTCTACGAGCAGTACTTC.

This clone was counted once. The chain is built from TRBV27 and TRBJ1-1; tentative D call: TRBD1 (5 bases). There are 13 residues in the CDR3. CDR1 is MNHEY, CDR2 SMNVEV, per germline (reference sequence). Trimming removed 10 bases from V and 1 base from J, with 13 bases in between. The CDR3 spells CATKQGPNTEAFF. CDR3 nucleotide sequence: TGTGCCACCAAGCAGGGACCGAACACTGAAGCTTTCTTT.

This CDR3 reads CASRDRTGSFYGYTF. CDR3 coding DNA: TGTGCCAGCAGAGATCGGACAGGGTCCTTCTATGGCTACACCTTC. The rearrangement links TRBV2 to TRBJ1-2, with 8 positions matching TRBD1. The germline gives CDR1 SNHLY, CDR2 FYNNEI. The ends lost 6 bases at V and 4 bases at J; junction bases unmatched: 10. CDR3 length: 15 residues.

This clone appeared once. The V gene is TRBV4-3, the J gene TRBJ1-6; tentatively, D is TRBD1 (5 bases). Per the germline V gene, CDR1 is LGHNA and CDR2 is YSLEER. This CDR3 contains 17 residues. Trimming removed 1 base at V and 7 bases at J, with 17 bases between. The CDR3 sequence: CASSQGRVSGPNSPLHF. The CDR3, as DNA: TGCGCCAGCAGCCAAGGAAGGGTTTCGGGGCCCAATTCACCCCTCCACTTT.

The chain is built from TRBV28 and TRBJ2-1; tentatively, D is TRBD1 or TRBD2 (5 bases each). The V end lost 10 bases, the J end lost 8 bases, and 18 bases lay between the germline ends. Germline values: CDR1 MDHEN, CDR2 SYDVKM. The CDR3 is 13 amino acids. The CDR3 is CATRGVSIYEQFF. The CDR3 DNA reads as TGTGCCACCCGGGGCGTTAGCATCTATGAGCAGTTCTTC.

The rearrangement links TRBV4-1 to TRBJ2-7; TRBD1 agrees at 9 bases. From germline, CDR1 is MGHRA and CDR2 YSYEKL. V lost 5 bases to trimming and J lost 4 bases; unmatched junction nucleotides: 9. The CDR3 length is 15 residues. CDR3 amino acids: CASSVRDRAVYEQYF. In DNA, the CDR3 is TGCGCCAGCAGCGTCCGGGACAGGGCGGTTTACGAGCAGTACTTC.

The chain combines TRBV19 with TRBJ2-4, with D possibly matching TRBD1 (5 bases). The CDR3 contains 14 residues. The germline V gene encodes CDR1 LNHDA and CDR2 SQIVND (reference sequence). V shed 5 bases and J shed 8 bases, with 16 bases lying between them. The CDR3 protein is CASSPGPPRDIQYF. DNA for the CDR3: TGTGCCAGTAGTCCCGGGCCACCCAGGGACATTCAGTACTTC.

This rearrangement joins TRBV9 to TRBJ1-2; 7 bases line up with TRBD1. This CDR3 is 14 amino acids long. The ends lost 3 bases at V and 2 bases at J; junction bases unmatched: 4. Germline values: CDR1 SGDLS, CDR2 YYNGEE. The CDR3: CASSAGTDNYGYTF. The CDR3 DNA reads TGTGCCAGCAGCGCAGGGACAGACAACTATGGCTACACCTTC.

The chain employs TRBV6-5 and TRBJ1-5; D is undetermined. Trimming removed 6 bases from V and 4 bases from J, with 7 bases in between. The V gene's germline CDR1 is MNHEY and CDR2 SVGAGI. The CDR3 runs 12 residues. The CDR3 spells CASRVTNQPQHF. The DNA of the CDR3 is TGTGCCAGCAGAGTCACAAATCAGCCCCAGCATTTT.

The rearrangement links TRBV9 to TRBJ1-1, with a possible D match to TRBD1 (5 bases). The CDR3 spans 16 residues. In germline, CDR1 is SGDLS, CDR2 YYNGEE. V shed 0 bases and J shed 5 bases, with 17 bases lying between them. The DNA for the CDR3 is TGTGCCAGCAGCGTAGACCGCCAGGGAAAGAAAACTGAAGCTTTCTTT. Amino acid sequence: CASSVDRQGKKTEAFF.

The chain couples TRBV4-2 to TRBJ2-2, with D possibly being TRBD1 or TRBD2 (6 bases each). Trimming left V 5 bases short and J 3 bases short, with 13 bases between. The CDR3 loop spans 15 amino acids. Germline lookup yields CDR1 LGHNA and CDR2 YNFKEQ. The CDR3 spells CASSSAEGDTGELFF. CDR3 coding DNA: TGTGCCAGCAGCTCGGCGGAGGGGGACACCGGGGAGCTGTTTTTT.

The chain carries TRBV6-5 and TRBJ1-1; the D gene is possibly TRBD1 (5 bases). The CDR3 is made up of 13 amino acids. Trimming removed 4 bases at V and 5 bases at J, with 11 bases between. CDR1 is MNHEY and CDR2 is SVGAGI in the germline V gene. The CDR3 here is CASSWGEGTEAFF. The DNA of the CDR3 is TGTGCCAGCAGTTGGGGGGAAGGGACTGAAGCTTTCTTT.

The chain has TRBV19 and TRBJ1-1, with no clear D. Trimming cost V 8 bases and J 11 bases, with 15 bases left between them. Germline V CDR1 and CDR2: LNHDA, SQIVND (reference sequence). The CDR3 has 11 amino acids. The DNA of the CDR3 is TGTGCCAGTGCTACATTGTCTGGGGCTTTCTTT. Translating it yields CASATLSGAFF.

This clone was found a few times. The CDR3 nucleotides are TGTGCCAGCAGCAAAGGACAGTTTTCAGTGTCAGGCGAAAAACTGTTTTTT. Protein product: CASSKGQFSVSGEKLFF. This chain joins TRBV21-1 and TRBJ1-4; the table's D call, TRBD1, has no DNA check behind it. TRBV21-1 is a pseudogene segment. The CDR3 length is 17 residues.

About this clone itself: The same CDR3 can be traced to other DNA sequences in this sample. The chain couples TRBV7-2 to TRBJ2-2; no reliable D call. Trimming stripped 1 base from V and 0 bases from J, with 9 bases between. CDR1 is SGHTA and CDR2 is FQGNSA in the germline V gene. There are 16 residues in the CDR3. Here the CDR3 reads CASSLVGGANTGELFF. The CDR3 nucleotides read TGTGCCAGCAGCTTAGTGGGCGGAGCGAACACCGGGGAGCTGTTTTTT.

This chain's CDR3 is CATSDNDRGQSYGYTF. DNA of the CDR3: TGTGCCACCAGTGACAACGACAGGGGCCAAAGCTATGGCTACACCTTC. The rearrangement uses TRBV24-1 and TRBJ1-2, with 8 bases aligning to TRBD1. Germline CDR1 reads KGHDR; CDR2 reads SFDVKD. The length of the CDR3 is 16 residues. V lost 4 bases and J lost 4; bases outside the gene matches: 10.

J is TRBJ2-2 and V is TRBV11-3; D is perhaps TRBD1 (5 bases). The length of the CDR3 is 15 residues. V was trimmed by 3 bases and J by 8 bases, leaving 16 bases between them. Germline V gene sequence: CDR1 SGHNT, CDR2 YENEEA. As DNA, the CDR3 is TGTGCCAGCAGCTTTCTTCCCACAGGAGCGGGGGAGCTGTTTTTT. Translating gives CASSFLPTGAGELFF.

CDR3 sequence: CASSVGLTSGNTIYF. As DNA, the CDR3 is TGTGCCAGCAGCGTAGGACTGACCTCTGGAAACACCATATATTTT. The rearrangement joins TRBV9 to TRBJ1-3; the D is unclear. CDR1 is SGDLS, CDR2 YYNGEE, per germline. V was pared by 0 bases and J by 0 bases, with 7 bases between. The CDR3 is made up of 15 amino acids. The full variable domain, with the rest looked up from reference TRBV9 and TRBJ1-3, is DSGVTQTPKHLITATGQRVTLRCSPRSGDLSVYWYQQSLDQGLQFLIQYYNGEERAKGNILERFSAQQFPDLHSELNLSSLELGDSALYFCASSVGLTSGNTIYFGEGSWLTVV.

This chain links TRBV6-2 or TRBV6-3 with TRBJ1-6; D is ambiguous. Germline V gene sequence: CDR1 MNHEY, CDR2 SVGEGT. Deletions cut 5 bases from V and 3 bases from J, with 11 bases between. The CDR3 length is 15 residues. DNA for the CDR3: TGTGCCAGCAGTCCCGACGGAGTCTATAATTCACCCCTCCACTTT. It is translated as CASSPDGVYNSPLHF.